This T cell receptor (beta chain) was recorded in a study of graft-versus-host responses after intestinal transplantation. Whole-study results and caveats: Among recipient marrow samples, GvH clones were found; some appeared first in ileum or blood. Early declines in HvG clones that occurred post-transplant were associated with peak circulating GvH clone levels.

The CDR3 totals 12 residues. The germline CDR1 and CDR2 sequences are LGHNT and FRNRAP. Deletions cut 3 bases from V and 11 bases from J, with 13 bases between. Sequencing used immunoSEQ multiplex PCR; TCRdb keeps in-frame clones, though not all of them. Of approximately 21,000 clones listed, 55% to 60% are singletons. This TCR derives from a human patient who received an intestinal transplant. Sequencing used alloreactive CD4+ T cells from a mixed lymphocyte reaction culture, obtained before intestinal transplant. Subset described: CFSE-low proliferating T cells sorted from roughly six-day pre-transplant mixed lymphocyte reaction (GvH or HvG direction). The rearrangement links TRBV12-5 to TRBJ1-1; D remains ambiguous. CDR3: CASGFLRESAFF. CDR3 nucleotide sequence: TGTGCTAGTGGTTTTTTGCGGGAATCGGCTTTCTTT.